What follows are 26 T cell receptor beta chains derived from one specimen sequenced in a study of shared clonotypes between healthy human individuals. Only in-frame clones appear in the TCRdb table, and some are missing; sequencing was by immunoSEQ multiplex PCR. The sample consists of approximately 2.3 million clones, 80% to 95% of them appearing once. Material: naive CD4+ T cells from PBMCs. The subset was: CD45RA+ positively selected. The receptors were sampled from a young man in good health. Some clones in this sample may be carry-over from other donors' samples.

This sequence joins TRBV27 and TRBJ2-7; possibly TRBD1 or TRBD2 for D (7 bases each). The V gene's germline CDR1 is MNHEY and CDR2 SMNVEV (reference sequence). CDR3 length: 11 amino acids. Trimming took off 6 bases at V and 7 bases at J, with 10 bases between the two ends. The CDR3 sequence is CASSQGGEQYF. The CDR3, as DNA: TGTGCCAGCAGCCAGGGGGGGGAGCAGTACTTC.

This chain connects TRBV5-6 to TRBJ2-1, with 8 bases matching TRBD2. V gave up 1 base and J gave up 4 bases; unmatched junction bases: 10. Germline V gene sequence: CDR1 SGHDT, CDR2 YYEEEE. The CDR3 runs 17 residues. The CDR3 DNA reads TGTGCCAGCAGCTTGCCCAGAGGTAGCGGGGAATACAATGAGCAGTTCTTC. It codes for CASSLPRGSGEYNEQFF.

The chain employs TRBV5-1 and TRBJ2-5; 10 bases are shared with TRBD2. V gave up 0 bases and J gave up 5 bases; unmatched junction bases: 7. The CDR3 length is 16 residues. The germline CDR1 and CDR2 sequences are SGHRS and YFSETQ. CDR3 DNA: TGCGCCAGCAGCTTGGCGGCTAGCGGGAGTCTGGAGACCCAGTACTTC. It is translated as CASSLAASGSLETQYF. Using reference TRBV5-1 and TRBJ2-5 for the parts outside the CDR3, the full variable domain is KAGVTQTPRYLIKTRGQQVTLSCSPISGHRSVSWYQQTPGQGLQFLFEYFSETQRNKGNFPGRFSGRQFSNSRSEMNVSTLELGDSALYLCASSLAASGSLETQYFGPGTRLLVL.

The CDR3 sequence is CASSQWDGNFNYGYTF. The CDR3 coding sequence is TGCGCCAGCAGCCAATGGGATGGGAACTTTAACTATGGCTACACCTTC. The rearrangement uses TRBV4-1 and TRBJ1-2; no clear D. V lost 2 bases, J lost 1 base, and 14 bases lay in between. CDR3 length equals 16 residues. In germline, CDR1 is MGHRA, CDR2 YSYEKL.

The CDR3 bases are TGTGCCAGCAGCCGGGACACCATCTATGGCTACACCTTC. Translation gives CASSRDTIYGYTF. This rearrangement joins TRBV5-4 to TRBJ1-2, with D tentatively TRBD1 (6 bases). The germline gives CDR1 SGHNT, CDR2 YYREEE (reference sequence). The CDR3 has 13 residues. Trimming cost V 4 bases and J 4 bases, with 11 bases left between them.

V gene TRBV11-2 combines with J gene TRBJ1-2; no definite D call. Per germline, CDR1 SGHAT and CDR2 FQNNGV. The CDR3 consists of 12 residues. Between the trimmed V and J ends, which lost 0 bases and 8 bases, there was a span of 7 bases. The DNA of the CDR3 is TGTGCCAGCAGCTTAGAGGCTCGCGGCTACACCTTC. Amino acid sequence: CASSLEARGYTF.

This sequence joins TRBV6-1 and TRBJ2-1; TRBD1 is a possible D gene (6 bases). CDR3 length: 13 amino acids. Germline V lookup: CDR1 MNHNS, CDR2 SASEGT. With 6 bases removed from V and 5 bases from J, the gap between germline ends came to 11 bases. The CDR3 sequence: CASRQGTHNEQFF. CDR3 sequence (DNA): TGTGCCAGCAGGCAGGGGACCCACAATGAGCAGTTCTTC.

The V and J genes are TRBV7-7 and TRBJ2-7; D possibly matches TRBD1 or TRBD2 (5 bases each). The V end lost 3 bases, the J end lost 6 bases, and 15 bases lay between the germline ends. The CDR3 totals 14 residues. Germline CDR1 reads SSHAT; CDR2 reads FNYEAQ (reference sequence). CDR3 loop: CASSLGTALSEQYF. The DNA for the CDR3 is TGTGCCAGCAGCTTGGGGACGGCCCTTTCCGAGCAGTACTTC.

The chain joins TRBV6-6 to TRBJ2-2, with D perhaps matching TRBD1 or TRBD2 (5 bases each). The CDR3 is 14 amino acids. Trimming shortened V by 5 bases and J by 4 bases, and 11 bases separated the two germline ends. Germline-derived CDR1 and CDR2 are MNHNY and SVGAGI (reference sequence). The CDR3 protein is CASSRAGATGELFF. The CDR3 DNA reads TGTGCCAGCAGTAGGGCCGGGGCCACCGGGGAGCTGTTTTTT.

This rearrangement joins TRBV30 to TRBJ1-2; D uncertain. Germline CDR1 reads GTSNPN; CDR2 reads SVGIG (reference sequence). The ends were cut back, 1 base at V and 1 base at J, with 4 bases in the middle. The CDR3 extends over 12 amino acids. CDR3 amino acids: CAWSAVNYGYTF. CDR3 sequence (DNA): TGTGCCTGGAGTGCAGTTAACTATGGCTACACCTTC.

The chain employs TRBV15 and TRBJ2-7, with 13 bases matching TRBD2. The V and J ends lost 0 bases and 7 bases, in that order; junction bases with no gene match: 6. Germline V gives CDR1 LNHNV, CDR2 YYDKDF (reference sequence). CDR3 length: 16 residues. The chain's CDR3 is CATSRDRLAGGWEQYF. The CDR3 nucleotides are TGTGCCACCAGCAGAGATCGACTAGCGGGAGGCTGGGAGCAGTACTTC.

This chain uses TRBV28 with TRBJ2-3; maybe TRBD2 (5 bases). CDR3 length equals 15 residues. Trimming removed 6 bases at V and 1 base at J, with 14 bases between. Per the germline V gene, CDR1 is MDHEN and CDR2 is SYDVKM. Here the CDR3 reads CASSLAWDRTDTQYF. DNA for the CDR3: TGTGCCAGCAGCCTAGCATGGGATCGCACAGATACGCAGTATTTT.

In regard to this clone: This CDR3 is also generated by other DNA sequences in the sample. This chain connects TRBV5-6 to TRBJ2-6, with D perhaps matching TRBD2 (6 bases). The germline V gene has CDR1 SGHDT and CDR2 YYEEEE. V shed 4 bases and J shed 1 base, with 9 bases lying between them. This CDR3 contains 15 residues. CDR3 nucleotide sequence: TGTGCCAGCAGCCTTGGGGGGTCTGGGGCCAACGTCCTGACTTTC. Amino acids: CASSLGGSGANVLTF.

This sequence joins TRBV18 and TRBJ2-1, with 13 bases aligning to TRBD2. Germline V gene lookup returns CDR1 KGHSH and CDR2 LQKENI. V was clipped by 5 bases and J by 13 bases; unmatched bases: 11. CDR3 size: 15 residues. CDR3 DNA sequence: TGTGCCAGCTCAGGCACCGGGACTAGCGGGACAGACCAGTTCTTC. This codes for CASSGTGTSGTDQFF. The whole variable domain, remainder taken from reference TRBV18 and TRBJ2-1, is NAGVMQNPRHLVRRRGQEARLRCSPMKGHSHVYWYRQLPEEGLKFMVYLQKENIIDESGMPKERFSAEFPKEGPSILRIQQVVRGDSAAYFCASSGTGTSGTDQFFGPGTRLTVL.

This clone has a single count. Other DNA sequences of this sample code for an identical CDR3. V is TRBV19 and J is TRBJ1-5; 10 positions agree with TRBD1. This CDR3 has 14 residues. Unmatched junction bases numbered 4, after V lost 4 bases and J lost 7 bases. The germline V gene has CDR1 LNHDA and CDR2 SQIVND (reference sequence). CDR3 nucleotide sequence: TGTGCCAGTAGTAAGACAGGGGGCTCCCAGCCCCAGCATTTT. It encodes CASSKTGGSQPQHF.

This chain links TRBV7-2 with TRBJ1-2; no reliable D call. CDR1 is SGHTA, CDR2 FQGNSA, per germline. CDR3 length equals 12 residues. V lost 5 bases and J 0 bases, leaving 4 bases between the germline ends. The CDR3 sequence: CASSAPNYGYTF. The CDR3 nucleotides read TGTGCCAGCAGCGCCCCTAACTATGGCTACACCTTC.

V is TRBV28 and J is TRBJ2-1, with TRBD1 matching 11 bases. The V and J ends lost 5 bases and 2 bases, in that order; junction bases with no gene match: 8. Germline V gene data show CDR1 as MDHEN and CDR2 as SYDVKM. The CDR3 has 17 amino acids. DNA of the CDR3: TGTGCCAGCAGTCGTGCCCCGGGACAGGGGGCCTACAATGAGCAGTTCTTC. Residues: CASSRAPGQGAYNEQFF.

The chain has TRBV28 and TRBJ1-4; D is possibly TRBD1 (5 bases). Germline V gene sequence: CDR1 MDHEN, CDR2 SYDVKM. V gave up 8 bases and J gave up 0 bases, with 16 bases separating them. The CDR3 consists of 16 residues. CDR3 in amino acids: CASRSLGAATNEKLFF. CDR3 nucleotide sequence: TGTGCCAGCCGTAGTTTAGGGGCCGCAACTAATGAAAAACTGTTTTTT.

This clone was detected only a few times. This chain connects TRBV5-1 to TRBJ1-5; no reliable D call. Germline V CDR1 and CDR2: SGHRS, YFSETQ. The V gene lost 1 base and the J gene lost 9 bases, with 14 bases spanning the gap. This CDR3 has 14 amino acids. The CDR3 sequence is CASSLFNDEGPQHF. The CDR3 DNA reads as TGCGCCAGCAGCTTGTTCAATGATGAGGGGCCCCAGCATTTT.

The chain has TRBV10-3 and TRBJ2-1; D gene uncertain. This CDR3 is 14 amino acids long. The V end was cut by 6 bases, the J end by 3 bases, with 12 bases between. Germline CDR1 ENHRY, CDR2 SYGVKD. The DNA for the CDR3 is TGTGCCATCAGCGATGGACCTAACTACAATGAGCAGTTCTTC. Encoded protein: CAISDGPNYNEQFF.

The chain recombines TRBV5-1 with TRBJ1-1; D uncertain. CDR1 is SGHRS, CDR2 YFSETQ, per germline. The length of the CDR3 is 15 residues. Trimming stripped 4 bases from V and 3 bases from J, with 16 bases between. The CDR3 DNA follows: TGCGCCAGCAGCCCGGCCAGGTCCGGTCACACTGAAGCTTTCTTT. Translation gives CASSPARSGHTEAFF.

The V and J genes are TRBV6-5 and TRBJ2-3; 7 nucleotides match TRBD2. The V gene end was trimmed by 4 bases and the J gene end by 1 base; junction bases not matched to a gene: 8. CDR3 length: 16 residues. Per the germline V gene, CDR1 is MNHEY and CDR2 is SVGAGI. The CDR3 DNA reads TGTGCCAGCAGTTCCCCGGGACTAAAGGGCACAGATACGCAGTATTTT. Its protein is CASSSPGLKGTDTQYF.

This clone was counted a single time. This rearrangement joins TRBV18 to TRBJ2-7; 10 positions match TRBD2. V dropped 4 bases and J dropped 5; count of bases not matched to a gene: 5. Germline V gives CDR1 KGHSH, CDR2 LQKENI. CDR3 length equals 14 residues. CDR3 in amino acids: CASSRKREGDEQYF. The DNA for the CDR3 is TGTGCCAGCTCACGTAAGCGGGAGGGCGACGAGCAGTACTTC.

This chain connects TRBV7-3 to TRBJ2-3, with TRBD2 matching over 14 bases. Unmatched junction bases numbered 5, after V lost 2 bases and J lost 4 bases. Germline CDR1 reads SGHTA; CDR2 reads FQGTGA. The CDR3 consists of 17 residues. CDR3 sequence (DNA): TGTGCCAGCAGCTTAGCGGGACTAGCGGGAGCCGCAGATACGCAGTATTTT. Its protein product is CASSLAGLAGAADTQYF.

The chain links TRBV28 to TRBJ2-7; 8 bases are shared with TRBD1. Germline CDR1 and CDR2: MDHEN and SYDVKM. The trim removed 4 bases at V and 11 bases at J, leaving 7 bases unmatched. The CDR3 sequence is 12 residues long. Written as DNA, the CDR3 is TGTGCCAGCAGTTCTCCGGGACAGGAGGAGTACTTC. It specifies CASSSPGQEEYF.

The gene calls are TRBV4-3 and TRBJ2-3; D uncertain. CDR1 LGHNA and CDR2 YSLEER come from the germline V gene. V lost 1 base and J 9 bases, leaving 14 bases between the germline ends. The CDR3 extends over 14 amino acids. DNA of the CDR3: TGCGCCAGCAGCCAAGGGGCCTTTGCGGTAACGCAGTATTTT. This translates into CASSQGAFAVTQYF.